The 32 T cell receptor beta chains in this list originate from one sample, sequenced in a study of T cell repertoires in cytomegalovirus infection (dated by TCRdb to about 2019). TCRdb lists the instrument as Illumina HiSeq 1500. TCRdb redid the processing of the public reads, applying fastp at Q25 and MiXCR, and retained in-frame beta chains. Entries that share a CDR3 protein sequence are merged under the most common genes and DNA. Present in this sample are approximately 250,000 distinct CDR3 sequences, approximately 24% of which were seen just once. The ten largest clones take up 15% to 20% of the sample. The specimen sequenced was CD8+ T cells from PBMCs. These receptors all come from a human donor in good health (CMV status not recorded). Some clones in this sample may be carry-over from other donors' samples.

This clonotype was counted a few times. The chain combines TRBV10-3 with TRBJ2-7, with 11 positions matching TRBD1. V was pared by 3 bases and J by 4 bases, with 2 bases of the junction left unmatched. This CDR3 has 14 residues. The germline gives CDR1 ENHRY, CDR2 SYGVKD. CDR3 bases: TGTGCCATCAGTGACCGGGACAGGGGGTACGAGCAGTACTTC. Translated: CAISDRDRGYEQYF.

V gene TRBV2 combines with J gene TRBJ1-1; a possible D gene is TRBD1 (5 bases). In germline, CDR1 is SNHLY, CDR2 FYNNEI. The CDR3 is 14 residues long. V was trimmed by 6 bases and J by 6 bases, leaving 17 bases between them. This chain's CDR3 is CASRGGTASAEAFF. The CDR3 DNA follows: TGTGCCAGCAGGGGTGGGACCGCCTCCGCTGAAGCTTTCTTT.

This clonotype was seen only a few times. The rearrangement joins TRBV13 to TRBJ1-2; D is undetermined. Germline V gives CDR1 PRHDT, CDR2 FYEKMQ (reference sequence). Deletions cut 0 bases from V and 8 bases from J, with 16 bases between. CDR3 length: 15 residues. CDR3 coding DNA: TGTGCCAGCAGCTTAGGGGGAAATTTGCCTTTGGGCTACACCTTC. Translated: CASSLGGNLPLGYTF.

This chain links TRBV2 with TRBJ1-4; D is unresolved. V was shortened by 3 bases and J by 7 bases, with 9 bases between the two germline ends. The CDR3 loop spans 13 amino acids. Germline V CDR1 and CDR2: SNHLY, FYNNEI. The CDR3 DNA sequence: TGTGCCAGCAGTGACAGCTTGTTTGAAAAACTGTTTTTT. Translation gives CASSDSLFEKLFF.

The chain couples TRBV20-1 to TRBJ1-1; a possible D gene is TRBD1 (5 bases). Trimming removed 3 bases at V and 0 bases at J, with 11 bases between. The CDR3 runs 14 residues. Germline CDR1 and CDR2: DFQATT and SNEGSKA (reference sequence). CDR3 loop: CSASRQIMNTEAFF. The CDR3 coding sequence is TGCAGTGCTAGCCGACAGATCATGAACACTGAAGCTTTCTTT.

This clonotype came up once. The rearrangement joins TRBV12-3 or TRBV12-4 to TRBJ2-3; TRBD2 matches at 7 bases. This CDR3 region has 14 residues. V lost 2 bases and J lost 4; bases outside the gene matches: 3. Here the CDR3 DNA reads TGTGCCAGCAGTTTAATCGGGGGGTCAGATACGCAGTATTTT. This sequence encodes CASSLIGGSDTQYF.

There are a few counts of this clonotype. This sequence joins TRBV6-1 and TRBJ1-2; 10 bases align to TRBD1. CDR3 size: 16 residues. V lost 4 bases and J lost 6; bases outside the gene matches: 11. Germline CDR1 and CDR2: MNHNS and SASEGT. For the CDR3, the DNA is TGTGCCAGCAGTGTACTAGGACAGGGGGACGAGGATGGCTACACCTTC. It encodes CASSVLGQGDEDGYTF.

This clonotype occurred once. The V and J genes are TRBV30 and TRBJ2-3; D is uncertain. The CDR3 is 13 amino acids. Trimming stripped 2 bases from V and 3 bases from J, with 9 bases between. Germline CDR1 and CDR2: GTSNPN and SVGIG (reference sequence). The DNA for the CDR3 is TGTGCCTGGAGTCCCTCCGGTACAGATACGCAGTATTTT. As protein: CAWSPSGTDTQYF.

V and J are TRBV20-1 and TRBJ2-3; D is perhaps TRBD2 (5 bases). The length of the CDR3 is 16 residues. Deletions cut 3 bases from V and 5 bases from J, with 21 bases between. In germline, CDR1 is DFQATT, CDR2 SNEGSKA (reference sequence). The CDR3 loop reads CSASLFSGLFGDTQYF. The CDR3 nucleotides read TGCAGTGCTAGCCTATTTTCTGGACTTTTCGGAGATACGCAGTATTTT.

The genes are TRBV7-6 and TRBJ2-7; 7 bases map to TRBD2. The CDR3 has 15 residues. Germline lookup yields CDR1 SGHVS and CDR2 FNYEAQ. V shed 0 bases and J 3 bases; nucleotides not matched to a gene: 5. The CDR3 protein is CASSLAASGNYEQYF. The CDR3 region has the DNA TGTGCCAGCAGCTTAGCGGCTAGCGGAAACTACGAGCAGTACTTC.

This chain uses TRBV28 with TRBJ1-1, with 7 bases fitting TRBD1. Germline CDR1 and CDR2: MDHEN and SYDVKM. The V and J ends lost 10 bases and 1 base, in that order; junction bases with no gene match: 9. The CDR3 extends over 14 amino acids. In DNA, the CDR3 is TGTGCCACCAGACAGGGATCTCCGAACACTGAAGCTTTCTTT. Its translation is CATRQGSPNTEAFF.

The chain links TRBV29-1 to TRBJ1-5; 8 nucleotides line up with TRBD1. Germline CDR1 is SQVTM and CDR2 is ANQGSEA. The CDR3 is 12 residues long. The V and J ends lost 7 bases and 7 bases, in that order; junction bases with no gene match: 6. CDR3 residues: CSARQGSQPQHF. Written as DNA, the CDR3 is TGCAGCGCCAGACAGGGGAGCCAGCCCCAGCATTTT.

Here the CDR3 reads CAISDLGGKHEQYF. In DNA, the CDR3 is TGTGCCATCAGTGATCTGGGGGGGAAGCACGAGCAGTACTTC. The chain uses TRBV10-3 and TRBJ2-7; TRBD2 agrees at 7 bases. CDR1 and CDR2 (germline): ENHRY, SYGVKD. Trimming cost V 3 bases and J 5 bases; bases outside gene matches: 7. The CDR3 extends over 14 amino acids.

This chain uses TRBV5-4 with TRBJ2-3; no clear D gene. Germline V gene lookup returns CDR1 SGHNT and CDR2 YYREEE (reference sequence). V was trimmed by 10 bases and J by 1 base, leaving 13 bases between them. This CDR3 is built from 13 residues. This CDR3 is CALYRLGTDTQYF. In DNA form, the CDR3 reads TGTGCCCTCTACAGACTCGGCACAGATACGCAGTATTTT.

This clonotype was seen a handful of times. V usage is TRBV6-5 and J usage is TRBJ2-3, with D possibly being TRBD2 (6 bases). With 8 bases removed from V and 2 bases from J, the gap between germline ends came to 14 bases. CDR1 MNHEY and CDR2 SVGAGI come from the germline V gene. The CDR3 loop spans 14 amino acids. The CDR3 loop reads CASQRADYTDTQYF. DNA of the CDR3: TGTGCCAGCCAGCGGGCCGACTACACAGATACGCAGTATTTT.

Ten or more counts support this clonotype. The V gene is TRBV7-2, the J gene TRBJ2-2, with TRBD2 matching over 8 bases. CDR1 and CDR2 from the germline V gene are SGHTA and FQGNSA. V lost 1 base and J lost 6; bases outside the gene matches: 4. The CDR3 is 15 amino acids. This CDR3 reads CASSLGTSWAGELFF. The DNA for the CDR3 is TGTGCCAGCAGCTTAGGGACTAGCTGGGCCGGGGAGCTGTTTTTT. The variable domain in full, completed from reference TRBV7-2 and TRBJ2-2, reads GAGVSQSPSNKVTEKGKDVELRCDPISGHTALYWYRQSLGQGLEFLIYFQGNSAPDKSGLPSDRFSAERTGGSVSTLTIQRTQQEDSAVYLCASSLGTSWAGELFFGEGSRLTVL.

This clonotype was found a few times. J is TRBJ2-7 and V is TRBV2, with D unresolved. The CDR3 loop spans 13 amino acids. Trimming cost V 3 bases and J 4 bases, with 10 bases left between them. Germline V gene sequence: CDR1 SNHLY, CDR2 FYNNEI. CDR3 DNA sequence: TGTGCCAGCAGTGAGCTCAGAAGTTACGAGCAGTACTTC. As protein: CASSELRSYEQYF.

V usage is TRBV20-1 and J usage is TRBJ2-3; TRBD2 agrees at 8 bases. From germline, CDR1 is DFQATT and CDR2 SNEGSKA (reference sequence). The CDR3 runs 17 residues. Trimming removed 5 bases from V and 2 bases from J; junction bases left unmatched: 15. The CDR3 sequence is CSARSMAGGYLTDTQYF. CDR3 nucleotide sequence: TGCAGTGCTCGGTCGATGGCGGGGGGTTATCTCACAGATACGCAGTATTTT.

On this clonotype itself: A read error may explain this, as a much larger clone is one base away. The chain links TRBV7-6 to TRBJ2-5; D is possibly TRBD2 (5 bases). The germline V gene encodes CDR1 SGHVS and CDR2 FNYEAQ. The CDR3 contains 16 residues. Trimming took off 6 bases at V and 1 base at J, with 18 bases between the two ends. This CDR3 is CASRSEFGGVQETQYF. DNA for the CDR3: TGTGCCAGCAGATCCGAGTTTGGAGGCGTCCAAGAGACCCAGTACTTC.

This clonotype was detected only a few times. The chain has TRBV28 and TRBJ2-5, with D possibly matching TRBD2 (6 bases). The length of the CDR3 is 14 residues. V gave up 7 bases and J gave up 5 bases, with 17 bases separating them. Germline V gene data show CDR1 as MDHEN and CDR2 as SYDVKM. This CDR3 is CASTGAGPRETQYF. The CDR3 DNA sequence: TGTGCCAGCACCGGGGCGGGACCCCGGGAGACCCAGTACTTC. The full variable domain, its missing parts supplied by reference TRBV28 and TRBJ2-5, is DVKVTQSSRYLVKRTGEKVFLECVQDMDHENMFWYRQDPGLGLRLIYFSYDVKMKEKGDIPEGYSVSREKKERFSLILESASTNQTSMYLCASTGAGPRETQYFGPGTRLLVL.

This clonotype was seen a handful of times. The chain is built from TRBV7-9 and TRBJ2-1; 7 nucleotides line up with TRBD2. Trimming removed 3 bases from V and 7 bases from J; junction bases left unmatched: 9. Germline CDR1 reads SEHNR; CDR2 reads FQNEAQ (reference sequence). The CDR3 is made up of 15 amino acids. The CDR3 DNA reads TGTGCCAGCAGCTTGTCGTCTAGCGGAACAAATGAGCAGTTCTTC. It yields the protein CASSLSSSGTNEQFF.

The rearrangement links TRBV7-2 to TRBJ2-2; TRBD1 matches at 7 bases. CDR3 length: 16 amino acids. Per the germline V gene, CDR1 is SGHTA and CDR2 is FQGNSA. Germline trimming cut 5 bases from V and 3 bases from J; bases unmatched to any gene: 9. The chain's CDR3 is CASSLRQGQDTGELFF. The DNA for the CDR3 is TGTGCCAGCAGCCTTCGACAGGGTCAGGACACCGGGGAGCTGTTTTTT. Combining the CDR3 with reference TRBV7-2 and TRBJ2-2 gives the whole variable domain GAGVSQSPSNKVTEKGKDVELRCDPISGHTALYWYRQSLGQGLEFLIYFQGNSAPDKSGLPSDRFSAERTGGSVSTLTIQRTQQEDSAVYLCASSLRQGQDTGELFFGEGSRLTVL.

A few counts support this clonotype. J is TRBJ1-1 and V is TRBV25-1; maybe TRBD1 (5 bases). Germline assignment: CDR1 MGHDK and CDR2 SYGVNS. The CDR3 covers 13 residues. Trimming took off 6 bases at V and 2 bases at J, with 10 bases between the two ends. CDR3 residues: CASRPGTNTEAFF. The CDR3 bases are TGTGCCAGCAGGCCGGGGACCAACACTGAAGCTTTCTTT.

This clonotype turned up a few times. The chain couples TRBV4-1 to TRBJ2-7; the D gene is possibly TRBD2 (5 bases). The CDR3 is 14 residues long. V dropped 3 bases and J dropped 6 bases, with 15 bases sitting between them. The germline V gene has CDR1 MGHRA and CDR2 YSYEKL. The CDR3 reads CASSHLLDRGEQYF. CDR3 coding DNA: TGCGCCAGCAGCCACCTTCTGGACCGGGGCGAGCAGTACTTC.

This clonotype turned up a few times. CDR3 protein: CASSHPWANTEAFF. The CDR3 region has the DNA TGCGCCAGCAGCCATCCCTGGGCGAACACTGAAGCTTTCTTT. The gene calls are TRBV4-1 and TRBJ1-1; D remains unclear. Trimming took off 3 bases at V and 1 base at J, with 9 bases between the two ends. Germline values: CDR1 MGHRA, CDR2 YSYEKL. The CDR3 contains 14 residues.

This clonotype counts as medium-sized. The chain links TRBV7-8 to TRBJ1-5, with a possible D match to TRBD1 (5 bases). Germline CDR1 is SGHVS and CDR2 is FQNEAQ. The CDR3 totals 21 residues. The germline V and J ends were trimmed by 5 bases and 5 bases, with 34 bases remaining between them. CDR3 residues: CASSPHLREPGSDEVDQPQHF. CDR3 bases: TGTGCCAGCAGCCCACACCTCAGGGAGCCCGGTTCCGACGAAGTCGATCAGCCCCAGCATTTT.

The chain recombines TRBV7-2 with TRBJ2-1, with TRBD2 identical over 12 bases. The junction had 7 bases not matched to a gene; V was cut back by 2 bases and J by 5 bases. Germline lookup yields CDR1 SGHTA and CDR2 FQGNSA. CDR3 size: 17 residues. CDR3 in amino acids: CASSLNLAGGLNNEQFF. The CDR3 nucleotides are TGTGCCAGCAGCTTAAATCTAGCGGGGGGGCTTAACAATGAGCAGTTCTTC.

This clonotype has just a few counts. The rearrangement links TRBV7-9 to TRBJ2-1; possibly TRBD1 for D (6 bases). Germline CDR1 SEHNR, CDR2 FQNEAQ (reference sequence). There are 12 residues in the CDR3. V was pared by 10 bases and J by 10 bases, with 17 bases between. The CDR3 here is CAISTQGIEQFF. Written as DNA, the CDR3 is TGTGCCATCTCAACACAGGGAATCGAGCAGTTCTTC. The full variable domain, with the rest looked up from reference TRBV7-9 and TRBJ2-1, is DTGVSQNPRHKITKRGQNVTFRCDPISEHNRLYWYRQTLGQGPEFLTYFQNEAQLEKSRLLSDRFSAERPKGSFSTLEIQRTEQGDSAMYLCAISTQGIEQFFGPGTRLTVL.

This clonotype was seen at least ten times. The genes are TRBV7-8 and TRBJ2-7; D unclear. Germline V gene sequence: CDR1 SGHVS, CDR2 FQNEAQ. V was cut by 2 bases and J by 0 bases, with 5 bases left in between. This CDR3 region has 13 residues. CDR3 in amino acids: CASSLSFSYEQYF. The CDR3 region has the DNA TGTGCCAGCAGCTTATCCTTCTCCTACGAGCAGTACTTC. Drawing the rest from reference TRBV7-8 and TRBJ2-7, the complete variable domain is GAGVSQSPRYKVAKRGQDVALRCDPISGHVSLFWYQQALGQGPEFLTYFQNEAQLDKSGLPSDRFFAERPEGSVSTLKIQRTQQEDSAVYLCASSLSFSYEQYFGPGTRLTVT.

This clonotype was observed a few times. The rearrangement uses TRBV10-3 and TRBJ2-7; D may be TRBD1 or TRBD2 (5 bases each). Per the germline V gene, CDR1 is ENHRY and CDR2 is SYGVKD. The CDR3 length is 12 residues. V gave up 8 bases and J gave up 2 bases, with 10 bases separating them. The CDR3 sequence: CAIGDGAYEQYF. CDR3 nucleotide sequence: TGTGCCATCGGGGACGGAGCCTACGAGCAGTACTTC.

The chain employs TRBV7-3 and TRBJ2-3; D may be TRBD1 or TRBD2 (6 bases each). The germline V and J ends were trimmed by 2 bases and 0 bases, with 12 bases remaining between them. Germline V gene sequence: CDR1 SGHTA, CDR2 FQGTGA. This CDR3 has 16 amino acids. CDR3 nucleotide sequence: TGTGCCAGCAGCTTATATTCGGGGGCTAGCACAGATACGCAGTATTTT. It yields the protein CASSLYSGASTDTQYF. Combining the CDR3 with reference TRBV7-3 and TRBJ2-3 gives the whole variable domain GAGVSQTPSNKVTEKGKYVELRCDPISGHTALYWYRQSLGQGPEFLIYFQGTGAADDSGLPNDRFFAVRPEGSVSTLKIQRTERGDSAVYLCASSLYSGASTDTQYFGPGTRLTVL.

This clonotype was observed a few times. The CDR3 sequence: CASSLMDRNFYGYTF. The CDR3 DNA is TGTGCCAGCAGTTTAATGGACAGAAATTTCTATGGCTACACCTTC. The chain carries TRBV12-3 or TRBV12-4 and TRBJ1-2, with D tentatively TRBD1 (6 bases). V was shortened by 2 bases and J by 4 bases, with 14 bases between the two germline ends. CDR3 size: 15 residues.